This T cell receptor beta chain is drawn from a study of T-cell memory formation after mild COVID-19. Study-wide points: CD4/CD8 balance characterized clones contracting day 15 to 85, and CD4+ skew characterized later expanders. In pre-infection memory, a portion of responding clones appeared, which suggested that cross-reactive memory joined.

As to this clonotype: Its antigen is unknown.

Germline V CDR1 and CDR2: LNHDA, SQIVND (reference sequence). Trimming took 5 bases from V and 8 from J; bases not matched to a gene: 8. The CDR3 contains 13 residues. TCRdb fed the 5' RACE reads into MiXCR, producing one record per CDR3 protein. This sample has over 45,000 distinct CDR3 sequences, with 28% found just once. The sample consisted of PBMCs or a T cell subset sorted from them (not recorded which). This TCR derives from a man between 18 and 29 years old who had mild COVID-19 (a few samples of this study predate the infection). Cell type and time point are not known. The chain couples TRBV19 to TRBJ1-2; TRBD1 matches at 7 bases. The CDR3 is CASSRDRVSGYTF. CDR3 nucleotides: TGTGCCAGTAGTCGGGACAGAGTATCCGGCTACACCTTC.